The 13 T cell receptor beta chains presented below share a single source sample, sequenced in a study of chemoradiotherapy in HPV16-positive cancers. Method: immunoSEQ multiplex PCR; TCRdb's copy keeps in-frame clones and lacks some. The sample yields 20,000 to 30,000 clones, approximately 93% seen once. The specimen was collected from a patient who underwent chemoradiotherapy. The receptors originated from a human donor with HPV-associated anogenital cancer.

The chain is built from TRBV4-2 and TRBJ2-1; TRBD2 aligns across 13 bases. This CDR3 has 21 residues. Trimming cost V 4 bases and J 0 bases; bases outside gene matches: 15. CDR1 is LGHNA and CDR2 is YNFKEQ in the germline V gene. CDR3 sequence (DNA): TGTGCCAGCAGCCTTACCCTGACTAGCGGGAGGCTCTCGAGCTCCTACAATGAGCAGTTCTTC. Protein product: CASSLTLTSGRLSSSYNEQFF.

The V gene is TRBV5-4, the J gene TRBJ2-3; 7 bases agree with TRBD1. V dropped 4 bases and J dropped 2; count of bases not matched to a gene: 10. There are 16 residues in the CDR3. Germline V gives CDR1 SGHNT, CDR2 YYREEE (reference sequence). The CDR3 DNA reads TGTGCCAGCAGCGTAGGACAGGAACCCACCACAGATACGCAGTATTTT. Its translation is CASSVGQEPTTDTQYF.

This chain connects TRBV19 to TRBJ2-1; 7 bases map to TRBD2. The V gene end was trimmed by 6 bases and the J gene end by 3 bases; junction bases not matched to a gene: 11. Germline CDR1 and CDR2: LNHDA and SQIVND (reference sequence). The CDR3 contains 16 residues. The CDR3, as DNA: TGTGCCAGTAGACAACACGCGGGACTAAACTACAATGAGCAGTTCTTC. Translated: CASRQHAGLNYNEQFF. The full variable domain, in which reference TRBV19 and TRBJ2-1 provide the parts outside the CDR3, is DGGITQSPKYLFRKEGQNVTLSCEQNLNHDAMYWYRQDPGQGLRLIYYSQIVNDFQKGDIAEGYSVSREKKESFPLTVTSAQKNPTAFYLCASRQHAGLNYNEQFFGPGTRLTVL.

The CDR3 DNA reads as TGTGCCAGCAGCTTAAGTAGGACTAGCGGGGGGAGCTCCTACAATGAGCAGTTCTTC. Its translation: CASSLSRTSGGSSYNEQFF. The chain recombines TRBV11-1 with TRBJ2-1; 14 bases are shared with TRBD2. CDR1 is SGHAT and CDR2 is FQDESV in the germline V gene (reference sequence). The CDR3 covers 19 residues. Trimming cost V 2 bases and J 0 bases; bases outside gene matches: 6. The full variable domain, in which reference TRBV11-1 and TRBJ2-1 provide the parts outside the CDR3, is EAEVAQSPRYKITEKSQAVAFWCDPISGHATLYWYRQILGQGPELLVQFQDESVVDDSQLPKDRFSAERLKGVDSTLKIQPAELGDSAMYLCASSLSRTSGGSSYNEQFFGPGTRLTVL.

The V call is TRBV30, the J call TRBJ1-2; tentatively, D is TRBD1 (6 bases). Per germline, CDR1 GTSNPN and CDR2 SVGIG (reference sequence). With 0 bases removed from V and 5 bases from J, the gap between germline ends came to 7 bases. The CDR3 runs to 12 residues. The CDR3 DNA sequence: TGTGCCTGGAGTGTAAGGGGGTATGGCTACACCTTC. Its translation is CAWSVRGYGYTF.

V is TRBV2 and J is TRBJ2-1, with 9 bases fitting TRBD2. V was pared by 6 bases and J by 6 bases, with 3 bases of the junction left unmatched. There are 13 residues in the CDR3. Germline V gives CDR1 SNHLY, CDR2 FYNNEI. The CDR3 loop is CASRMREGNEQFF. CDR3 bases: TGTGCCAGCAGGATGCGGGAGGGCAATGAGCAGTTCTTC. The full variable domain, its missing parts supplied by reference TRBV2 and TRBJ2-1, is EPEVTQTPSHQVTQMGQEVILRCVPISNHLYFYWYRQILGQKVEFLVSFYNNEISEKSEIFDDQFSVERPDGSNFTLKIRSTKLEDSAMYFCASRMREGNEQFFGPGTRLTVL.

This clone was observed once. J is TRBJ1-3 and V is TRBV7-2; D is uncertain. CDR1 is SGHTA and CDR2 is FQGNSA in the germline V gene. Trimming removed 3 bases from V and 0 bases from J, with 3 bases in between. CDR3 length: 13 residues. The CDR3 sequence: CASSFGSGNTIYF. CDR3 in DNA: TGTGCCAGCAGCTTCGGCTCTGGAAACACCATATATTTT.

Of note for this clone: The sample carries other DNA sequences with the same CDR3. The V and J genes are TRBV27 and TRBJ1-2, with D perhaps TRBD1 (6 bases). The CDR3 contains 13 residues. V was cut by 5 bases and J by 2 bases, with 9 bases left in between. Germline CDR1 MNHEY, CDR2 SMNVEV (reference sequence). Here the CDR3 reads CASSPGQNYGYTF. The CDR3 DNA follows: TGTGCCAGCAGTCCTGGACAGAACTATGGCTACACCTTC.

This CDR3 reads CASSEARRAAEAFF. CDR3 coding DNA: TGTGCCAGCAGTGAAGCGCGCAGGGCCGCTGAAGCTTTCTTT. The rearrangement joins TRBV2 to TRBJ1-1, with D possibly being TRBD1 (5 bases). Trimming removed 0 bases at V and 6 bases at J, with 11 bases between. Germline CDR1 is SNHLY and CDR2 is FYNNEI. The CDR3 extends over 14 amino acids.

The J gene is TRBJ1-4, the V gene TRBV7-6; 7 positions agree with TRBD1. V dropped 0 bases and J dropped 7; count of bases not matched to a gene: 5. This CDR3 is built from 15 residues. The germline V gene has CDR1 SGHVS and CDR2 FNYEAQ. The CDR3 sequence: CASSLARGVGEKLFF. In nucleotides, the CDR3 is TGTGCCAGCAGCTTAGCCAGGGGGGTTGGTGAAAAACTGTTTTTT.

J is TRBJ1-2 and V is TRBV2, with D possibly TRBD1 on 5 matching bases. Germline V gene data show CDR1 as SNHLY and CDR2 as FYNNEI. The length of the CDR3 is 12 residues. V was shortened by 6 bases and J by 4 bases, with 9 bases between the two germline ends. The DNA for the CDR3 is TGTGCCAGCAGAGCAGACAGCTATGGCTACACCTTC. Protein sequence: CASRADSYGYTF.

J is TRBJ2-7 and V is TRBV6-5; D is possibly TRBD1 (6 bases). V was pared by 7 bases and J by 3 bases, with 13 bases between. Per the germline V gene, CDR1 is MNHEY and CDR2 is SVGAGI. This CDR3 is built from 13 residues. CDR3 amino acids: CASKPPGVYEQYF. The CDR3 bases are TGTGCCAGCAAACCCCCAGGGGTCTACGAGCAGTACTTC.

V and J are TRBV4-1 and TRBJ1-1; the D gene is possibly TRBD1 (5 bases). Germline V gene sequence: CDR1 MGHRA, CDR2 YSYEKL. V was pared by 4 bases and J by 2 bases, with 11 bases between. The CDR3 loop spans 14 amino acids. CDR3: CASSLQGINTEAFF. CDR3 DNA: TGCGCCAGCAGCCTTCAGGGTATAAACACTGAAGCTTTCTTT.